This TCR beta chain was observed in a study of metastatic and nonmetastatic thyroid tumors. Study-wide context: Patients with malignant and benign thyroid disease provided blood and tumor or nodule tissue, whose repertoires were compared. Overall study results and limits: Compared with benign nodules, malignant thyroid tumors were reported to have significantly higher TCR beta diversity in both blood and tumor.

Authors' data handling: Researchers built a distant-metastasis classifier for papillary thyroid cancer that drew on CDR3 differences across clinicopathological groups. TCRdb redid the clone calls on the PCR reads using MiXCR. V and J calls and clone size were set by TCRdb, not the authors. The table shows 36,000 or so clones, with about 33% occurring only once. This clone occurred a few times. Its antigen remains unidentified. Ahead of thyroid surgery, no patient had received treatment of any kind. The TCR sequence derives from a female donor with papillary thyroid cancer or a benign thyroid nodule (not recorded which). Some clones in this sample may be carry-over from other donors' samples. The sample was tumor tissue.

The DNA of the CDR3 is TGTGCCAGCAGTACGCCCCGGACAGGGGGCAATCAGCCCCAGCATTTT. It yields the protein CASSTPRTGGNQPQHF. The gene calls are TRBV6-2 or TRBV6-3 and TRBJ1-5, with 9 bases matching TRBD1. The CDR3 is 16 amino acids. Germline-derived CDR1 and CDR2 are MNHEY and SVGEGT. After removal of 5 bases from V and 2 bases from J, the junction contained 7 bases not matched to a gene.